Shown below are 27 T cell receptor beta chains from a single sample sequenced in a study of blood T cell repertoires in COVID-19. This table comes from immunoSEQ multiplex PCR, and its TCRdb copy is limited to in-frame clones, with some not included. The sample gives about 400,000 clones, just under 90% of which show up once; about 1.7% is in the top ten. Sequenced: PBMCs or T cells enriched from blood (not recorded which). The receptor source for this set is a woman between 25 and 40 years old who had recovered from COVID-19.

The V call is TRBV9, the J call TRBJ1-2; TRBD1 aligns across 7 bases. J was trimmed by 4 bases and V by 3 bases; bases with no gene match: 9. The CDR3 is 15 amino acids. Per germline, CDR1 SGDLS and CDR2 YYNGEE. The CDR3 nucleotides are TGTGCCAGCAGCGGCACAGGGGACTCCCGCTATGGCTACACCTTC. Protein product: CASSGTGDSRYGYTF.

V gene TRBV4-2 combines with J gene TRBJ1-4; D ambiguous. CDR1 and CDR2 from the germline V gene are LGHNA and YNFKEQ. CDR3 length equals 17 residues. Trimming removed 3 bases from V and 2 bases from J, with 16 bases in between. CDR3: CASSQADGIATNEKLFF. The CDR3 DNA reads TGTGCCAGCAGCCAGGCGGACGGGATCGCGACTAATGAAAAACTGTTTTTT.

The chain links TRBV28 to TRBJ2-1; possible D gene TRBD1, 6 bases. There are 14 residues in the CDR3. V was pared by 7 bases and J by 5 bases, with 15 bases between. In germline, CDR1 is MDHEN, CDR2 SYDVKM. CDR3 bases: TGTGCCAGCAACATACCGGGACAAAACAATGAGCAGTTCTTC. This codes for CASNIPGQNNEQFF.

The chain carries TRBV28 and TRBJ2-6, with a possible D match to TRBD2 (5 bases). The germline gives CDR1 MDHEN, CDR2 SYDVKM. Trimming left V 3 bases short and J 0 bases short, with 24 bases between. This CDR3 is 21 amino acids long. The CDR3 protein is CASSFILRGSKQSSGANVLTF. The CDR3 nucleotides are TGTGCCAGCAGTTTTATACTTCGGGGATCGAAACAAAGCTCTGGGGCCAACGTCCTGACTTTC.

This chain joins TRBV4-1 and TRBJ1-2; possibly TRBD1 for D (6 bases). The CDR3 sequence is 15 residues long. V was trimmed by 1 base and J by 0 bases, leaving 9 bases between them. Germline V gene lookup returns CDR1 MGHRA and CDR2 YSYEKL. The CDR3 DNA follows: TGCGCCAGCAGCCAAGGACAGGTTCCTAACTATGGCTACACCTTC. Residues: CASSQGQVPNYGYTF.

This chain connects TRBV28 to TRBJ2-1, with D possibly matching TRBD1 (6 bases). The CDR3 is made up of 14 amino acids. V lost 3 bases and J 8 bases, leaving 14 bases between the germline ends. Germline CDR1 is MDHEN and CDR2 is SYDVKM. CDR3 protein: CASSLRTAGYEQFF. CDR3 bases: TGTGCCAGCAGTTTGCGGACAGCCGGCTATGAGCAGTTCTTC. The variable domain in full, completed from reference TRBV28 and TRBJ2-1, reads DVKVTQSSRYLVKRTGEKVFLECVQDMDHENMFWYRQDPGLGLRLIYFSYDVKMKEKGDIPEGYSVSREKKERFSLILESASTNQTSMYLCASSLRTAGYEQFFGPGTRLTVL.

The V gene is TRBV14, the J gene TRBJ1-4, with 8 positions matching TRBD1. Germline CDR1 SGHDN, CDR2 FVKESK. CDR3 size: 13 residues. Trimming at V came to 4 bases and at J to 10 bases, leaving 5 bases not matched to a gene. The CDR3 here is CASSRGQGIKLFF. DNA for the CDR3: TGTGCCAGCAGCCGTGGACAGGGCATAAAACTGTTTTTT. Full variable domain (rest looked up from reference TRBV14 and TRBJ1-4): EAGVTQFPSHSVIEKGQTVTLRCDPISGHDNLYWYRRVMGKEIKFLLHFVKESKQDESGMPNNRFLAERTGGTYSTLKVQPAELEDSGVYFCASSRGQGIKLFFGSGTQLSVL.

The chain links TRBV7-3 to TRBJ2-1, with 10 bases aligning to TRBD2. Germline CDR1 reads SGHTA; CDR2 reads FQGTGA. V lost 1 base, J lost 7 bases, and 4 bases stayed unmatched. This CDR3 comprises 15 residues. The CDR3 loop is CASSLKREGLNEQFF. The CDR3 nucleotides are TGTGCCAGCAGCTTAAAGCGGGAGGGCCTAAATGAGCAGTTCTTC.

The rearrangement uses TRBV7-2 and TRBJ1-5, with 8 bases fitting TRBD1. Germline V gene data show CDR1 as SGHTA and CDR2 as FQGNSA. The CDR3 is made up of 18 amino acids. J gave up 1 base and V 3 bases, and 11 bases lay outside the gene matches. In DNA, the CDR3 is TGTGCCAGCAGCTTTCGGGCCGGGACAGGCGTGAGCAATCAGCCCCAGCATTTT. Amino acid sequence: CASSFRAGTGVSNQPQHF.

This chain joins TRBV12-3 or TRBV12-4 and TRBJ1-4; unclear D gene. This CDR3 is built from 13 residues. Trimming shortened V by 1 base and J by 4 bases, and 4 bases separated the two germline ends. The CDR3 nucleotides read TGTGCCAGCAGTTTAGACGGTAATGAAAAACTGTTTTTT. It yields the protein CASSLDGNEKLFF.

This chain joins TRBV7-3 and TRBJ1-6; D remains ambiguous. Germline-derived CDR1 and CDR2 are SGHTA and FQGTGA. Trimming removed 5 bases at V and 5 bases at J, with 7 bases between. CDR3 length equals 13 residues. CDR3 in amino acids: CASSRQHNSPLHF. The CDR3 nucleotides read TGTGCCAGCAGCCGACAACATAATTCACCCCTCCACTTT.

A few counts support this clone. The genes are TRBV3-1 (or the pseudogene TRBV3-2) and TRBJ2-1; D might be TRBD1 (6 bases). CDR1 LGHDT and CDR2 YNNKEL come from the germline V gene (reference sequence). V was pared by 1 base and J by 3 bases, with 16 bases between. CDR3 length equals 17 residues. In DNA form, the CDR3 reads TGTGCCAGCAGCCAAGGGCGAGGGACACCTAGCTACAATGAGCAGTTCTTC. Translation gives CASSQGRGTPSYNEQFF.

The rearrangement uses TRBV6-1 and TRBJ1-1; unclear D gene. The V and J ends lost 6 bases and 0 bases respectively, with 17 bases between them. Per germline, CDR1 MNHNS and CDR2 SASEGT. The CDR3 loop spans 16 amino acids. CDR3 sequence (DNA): TGTGCCAGCAGAGAATTCGCGGAGGTAATGAACACTGAAGCTTTCTTT. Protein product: CASREFAEVMNTEAFF.

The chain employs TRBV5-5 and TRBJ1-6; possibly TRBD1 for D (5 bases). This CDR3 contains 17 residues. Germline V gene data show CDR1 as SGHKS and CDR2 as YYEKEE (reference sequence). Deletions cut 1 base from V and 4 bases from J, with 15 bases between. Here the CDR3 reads CASSLFGTGRYNSPLHF. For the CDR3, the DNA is TGTGCCAGCAGCTTGTTCGGGACGGGGAGGTATAATTCACCCCTCCACTTT.

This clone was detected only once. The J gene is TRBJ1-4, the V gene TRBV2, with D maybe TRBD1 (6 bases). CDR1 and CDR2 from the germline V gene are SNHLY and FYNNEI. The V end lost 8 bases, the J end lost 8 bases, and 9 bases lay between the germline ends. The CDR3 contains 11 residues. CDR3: CASQRGEKLFF. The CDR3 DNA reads TGTGCCAGCCAGAGGGGGGAAAAACTGTTTTTT.

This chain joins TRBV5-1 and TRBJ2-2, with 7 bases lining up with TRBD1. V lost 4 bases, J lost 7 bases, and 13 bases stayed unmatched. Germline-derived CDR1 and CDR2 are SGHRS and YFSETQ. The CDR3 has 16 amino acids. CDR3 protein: CASSMIGQAQDGELFF. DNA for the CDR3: TGCGCCAGCAGCATGATCGGACAGGCCCAGGACGGGGAGCTGTTTTTT.

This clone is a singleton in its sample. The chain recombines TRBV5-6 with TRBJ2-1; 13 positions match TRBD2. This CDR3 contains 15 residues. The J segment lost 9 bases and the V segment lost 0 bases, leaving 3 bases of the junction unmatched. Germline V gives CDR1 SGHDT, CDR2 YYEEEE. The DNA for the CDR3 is TGTGCCAGCAGCTTGGGACTAGCGGGAGGAGGTGAGCAGTTCTTC. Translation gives CASSLGLAGGGEQFF.

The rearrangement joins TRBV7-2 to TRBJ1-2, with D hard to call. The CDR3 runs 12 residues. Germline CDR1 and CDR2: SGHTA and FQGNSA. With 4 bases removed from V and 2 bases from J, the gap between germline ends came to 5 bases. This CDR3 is CASSSINYGYTF. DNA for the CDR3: TGTGCCAGCAGCTCTATAAACTATGGCTACACCTTC.

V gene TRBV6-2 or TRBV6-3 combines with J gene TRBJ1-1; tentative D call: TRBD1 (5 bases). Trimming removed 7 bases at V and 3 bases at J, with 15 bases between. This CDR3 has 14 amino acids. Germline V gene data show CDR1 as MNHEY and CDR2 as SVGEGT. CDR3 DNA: TGTGCCAGCACCCCCTCAGGGATAGACACTGAAGCTTTCTTT. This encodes CASTPSGIDTEAFF.

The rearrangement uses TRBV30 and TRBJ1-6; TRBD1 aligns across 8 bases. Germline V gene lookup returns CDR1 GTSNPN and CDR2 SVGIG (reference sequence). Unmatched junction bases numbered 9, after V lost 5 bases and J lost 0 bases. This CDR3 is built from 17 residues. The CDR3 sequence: CAWEGDRTSSYNSPLHF. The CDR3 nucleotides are TGTGCCTGGGAAGGGGACAGGACCAGCTCCTATAATTCACCCCTCCACTTT.

The CDR3 region has the DNA TGTGCCAGCAGGGGCGGACAGGGTACGGTTGGCTACACCTTC. It specifies CASRGGQGTVGYTF. The chain employs TRBV28 and TRBJ1-2; 8 nucleotides agree with TRBD1. This CDR3 contains 14 residues. Trimming removed 6 bases from V and 7 bases from J; junction bases left unmatched: 10. Germline V lookup: CDR1 MDHEN, CDR2 SYDVKM.

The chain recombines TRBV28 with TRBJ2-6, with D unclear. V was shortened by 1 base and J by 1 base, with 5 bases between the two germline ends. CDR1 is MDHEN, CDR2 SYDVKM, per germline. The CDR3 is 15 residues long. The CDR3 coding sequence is TGTGCCAGCAGTTTATTGACATCTGGGGCCAACGTCCTGACTTTC. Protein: CASSLLTSGANVLTF.

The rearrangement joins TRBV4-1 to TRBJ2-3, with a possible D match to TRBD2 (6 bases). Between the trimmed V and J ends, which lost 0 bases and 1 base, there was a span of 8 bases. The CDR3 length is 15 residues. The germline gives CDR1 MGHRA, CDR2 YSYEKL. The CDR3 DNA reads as TGCGCCAGCAGCCAAGATTCTAGCGGCACAGATACGCAGTATTTT. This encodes CASSQDSSGTDTQYF.

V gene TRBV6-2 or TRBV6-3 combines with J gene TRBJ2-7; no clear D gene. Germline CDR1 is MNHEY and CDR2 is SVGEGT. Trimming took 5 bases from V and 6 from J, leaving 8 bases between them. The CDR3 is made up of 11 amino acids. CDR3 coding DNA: TGTGCCAGCAGTCACAGCCGCGAGCAGTACTTC. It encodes CASSHSREQYF.

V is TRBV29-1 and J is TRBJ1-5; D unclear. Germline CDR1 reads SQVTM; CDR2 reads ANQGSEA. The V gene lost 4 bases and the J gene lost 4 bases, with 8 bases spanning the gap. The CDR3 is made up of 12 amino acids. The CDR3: CSVVVPNQPQHF. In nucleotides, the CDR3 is TGCAGCGTTGTTGTCCCAAATCAGCCCCAGCATTTT.

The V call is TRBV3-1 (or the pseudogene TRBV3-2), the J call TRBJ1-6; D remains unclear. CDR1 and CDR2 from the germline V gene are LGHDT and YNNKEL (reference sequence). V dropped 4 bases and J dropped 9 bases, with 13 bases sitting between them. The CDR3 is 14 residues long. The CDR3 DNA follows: TGTGCCAGCAGCCCAGCGTCGAAATTTTCACCCCTCCACTTT. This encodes CASSPASKFSPLHF.

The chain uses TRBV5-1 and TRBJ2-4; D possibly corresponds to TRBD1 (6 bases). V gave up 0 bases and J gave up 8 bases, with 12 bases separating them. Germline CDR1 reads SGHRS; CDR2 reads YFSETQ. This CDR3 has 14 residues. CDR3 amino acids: CASSLGQGIDIQYF. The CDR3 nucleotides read TGCGCCAGCAGCTTGGGGCAGGGGATAGACATTCAGTACTTC. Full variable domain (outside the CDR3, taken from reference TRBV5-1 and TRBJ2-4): KAGVTQTPRYLIKTRGQQVTLSCSPISGHRSVSWYQQTPGQGLQFLFEYFSETQRNKGNFPGRFSGRQFSNSRSEMNVSTLELGDSALYLCASSLGQGIDIQYFGAGTRLSVL.